What follows is one TCR beta chain and its context. V was pared by 4 bases and J by 2 bases, with 7 bases of the junction left unmatched. The germline V gene has CDR1 MNHEY and CDR2 SVGEGT. This CDR3 is built from 15 residues. This sample stems from a study of blood T cell repertoires in COVID-19. Whole-study context: PBMCs, B-cell-depleted T cells, or T cells were the source of the cDNA or gDNA that made up the material.

Some clones are missing from TCRdb's copy, which holds only in-frame ones; the method was immunoSEQ multiplex PCR. Of more than 100,000 clones listed, 78% are singletons. This chain connects TRBV6-2 or TRBV6-3 to TRBJ1-2; 7 bases line up with TRBD1. This receptor was taken from a man in his 70s with acute or convalescent COVID-19. Sample: peripheral blood. CDR3 nucleotide sequence: TGTGCCAGCAGTTCCCGACAGGGTATCAACTATGGCTACACCTTC. Residues: CASSSRQGINYGYTF.